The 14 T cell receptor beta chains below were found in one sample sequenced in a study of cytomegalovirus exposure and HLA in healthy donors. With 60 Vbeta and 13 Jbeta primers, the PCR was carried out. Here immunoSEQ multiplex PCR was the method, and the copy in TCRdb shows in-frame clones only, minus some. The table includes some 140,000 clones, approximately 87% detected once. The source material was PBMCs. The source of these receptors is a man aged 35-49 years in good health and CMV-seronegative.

CDR3 residues: CASSSTKYEQYF. DNA of the CDR3: TGTGCCAGCAGCTCCACAAAGTACGAGCAGTACTTC. The rearrangement uses TRBV7-9 and TRBJ2-7; D is undetermined. In germline, CDR1 is SEHNR, CDR2 FQNEAQ (reference sequence). The CDR3 length is 12 residues. V shed 4 bases and J shed 4 bases, with 8 bases lying between them.

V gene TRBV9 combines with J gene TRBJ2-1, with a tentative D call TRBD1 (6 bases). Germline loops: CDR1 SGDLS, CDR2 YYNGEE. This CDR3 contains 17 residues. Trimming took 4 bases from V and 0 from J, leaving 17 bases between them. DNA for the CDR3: TGTGCCAGCAGCATCTGGACAGTTCGTAGCTCCTACAATGAGCAGTTCTTC. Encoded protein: CASSIWTVRSSYNEQFF.

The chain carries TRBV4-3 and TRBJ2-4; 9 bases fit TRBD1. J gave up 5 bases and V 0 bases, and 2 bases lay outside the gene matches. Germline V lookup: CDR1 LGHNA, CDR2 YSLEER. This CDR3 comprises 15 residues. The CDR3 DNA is TGCGCCAGCAGCCAAGATCGGACAGGGGAAAACATTCAGTACTTC. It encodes CASSQDRTGENIQYF.

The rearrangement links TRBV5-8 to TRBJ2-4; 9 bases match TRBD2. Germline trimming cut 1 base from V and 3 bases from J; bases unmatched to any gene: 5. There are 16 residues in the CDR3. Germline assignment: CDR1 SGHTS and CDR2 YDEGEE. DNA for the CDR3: TGTGCCAGCAGCTTGTTCGCGGGAGGGGTCAAAAACATTCAGTACTTC. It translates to CASSLFAGGVKNIQYF.

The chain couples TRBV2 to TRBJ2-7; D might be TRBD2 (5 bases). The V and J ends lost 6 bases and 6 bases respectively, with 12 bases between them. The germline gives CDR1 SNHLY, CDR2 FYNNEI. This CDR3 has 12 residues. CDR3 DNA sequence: TGTGCCAGCAGCGCCGGACTTCGCGAGCAGTACTTC. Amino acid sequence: CASSAGLREQYF.

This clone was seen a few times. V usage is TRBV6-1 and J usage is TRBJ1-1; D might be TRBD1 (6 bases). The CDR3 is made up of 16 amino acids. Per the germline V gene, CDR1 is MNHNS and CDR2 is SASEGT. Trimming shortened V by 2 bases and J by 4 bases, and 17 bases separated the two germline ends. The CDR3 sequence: CASSEILGGGSTEAFF. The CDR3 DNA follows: TGTGCCAGCAGTGAAATTCTGGGAGGGGGGAGCACTGAAGCTTTCTTT.

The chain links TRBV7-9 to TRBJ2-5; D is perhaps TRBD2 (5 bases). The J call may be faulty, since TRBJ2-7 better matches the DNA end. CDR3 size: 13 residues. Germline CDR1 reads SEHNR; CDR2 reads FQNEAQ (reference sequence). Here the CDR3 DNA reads TGTGCCAGCAGAGAGGGAGACTCCTACGAGCAGTACTTC. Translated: CASREGDSYEQYF.

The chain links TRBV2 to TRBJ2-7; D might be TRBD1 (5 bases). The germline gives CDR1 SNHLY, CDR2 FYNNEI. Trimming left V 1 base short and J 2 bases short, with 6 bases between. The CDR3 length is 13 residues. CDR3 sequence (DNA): TGTGCCAGCAGTGAAGAGGGGCCCTACGAGCAGTACTTC. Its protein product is CASSEEGPYEQYF.

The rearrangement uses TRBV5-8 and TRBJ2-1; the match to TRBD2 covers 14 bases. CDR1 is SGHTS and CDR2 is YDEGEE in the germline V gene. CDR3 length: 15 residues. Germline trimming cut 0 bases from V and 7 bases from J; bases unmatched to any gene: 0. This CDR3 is CASSLGTSGRNEQFF. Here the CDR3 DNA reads TGTGCCAGCAGCTTGGGGACTAGCGGGAGGAATGAGCAGTTCTTC.

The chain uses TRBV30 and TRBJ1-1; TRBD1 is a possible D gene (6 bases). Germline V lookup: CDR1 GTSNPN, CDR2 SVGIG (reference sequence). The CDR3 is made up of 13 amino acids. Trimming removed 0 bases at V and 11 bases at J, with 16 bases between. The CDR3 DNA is TGTGCCTGGAGTGTACGAGGACAGCCGCGGGCTTTCTTT. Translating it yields CAWSVRGQPRAFF.

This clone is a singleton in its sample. This chain's CDR3 is CATSSDTGLAKNIQYF. The DNA of the CDR3 is TGTGCCACCAGCAGCGACACTGGTCTAGCCAAAAACATTCAGTACTTC. This chain connects TRBV15 to TRBJ2-4; no definite D call. Germline CDR1 LNHNV, CDR2 YYDKDF (reference sequence). The ends were cut back, 3 bases at V and 0 bases at J, with 12 bases in the middle. The CDR3 is 16 amino acids.

CDR3 region: CASSPKRERGRSYNEQFF. The DNA for the CDR3 is TGTGCCAGCAGCCCTAAGCGGGAGCGGGGCCGCTCCTACAATGAGCAGTTCTTC. The V call is TRBV13, the J call TRBJ2-1, with 8 nucleotides matching TRBD2. Looked up from germline, CDR1 is PRHDT and CDR2 is FYEKMQ (reference sequence). The CDR3 length is 18 residues. Losses at the gene ends were 5 bases for V and 0 bases for J; bases not matched to a gene: 12.

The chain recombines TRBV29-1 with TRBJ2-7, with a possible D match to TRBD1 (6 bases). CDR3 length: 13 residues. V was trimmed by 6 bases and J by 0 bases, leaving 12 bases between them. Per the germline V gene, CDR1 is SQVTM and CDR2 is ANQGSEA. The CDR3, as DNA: TGCAGCGTAGACACAGGGTTCTCCTACGAGCAGTACTTC. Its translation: CSVDTGFSYEQYF.

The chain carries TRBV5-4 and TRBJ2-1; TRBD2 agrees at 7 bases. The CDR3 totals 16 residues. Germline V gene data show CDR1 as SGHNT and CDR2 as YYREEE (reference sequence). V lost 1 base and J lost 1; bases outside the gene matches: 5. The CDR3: CASSLLVGGSYNEQFF. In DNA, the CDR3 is TGTGCCAGCAGCTTGCTTGTGGGGGGGTCCTACAATGAGCAGTTCTTC.